This entry is about one T cell receptor beta chain. The CDR3 consists of 15 residues. Germline V gene lookup returns CDR1 LGHNA and CDR2 YSLEER. Trimming stripped 0 bases from V and 0 bases from J, with 9 bases between. The data stem from a study of blood T cell repertoires in COVID-19. On the study more broadly: Sites in the United States, Italy and Spain provided acute and convalescent COVID-19 samples.

TCRdb keeps only in-frame clones here, not all; method: immunoSEQ multiplex PCR. The table records some 180,000 clones, less than 85% of them present only once. This sequence originates from a man aged 50 to 59 who had recovered from COVID-19. The genes are TRBV4-3 and TRBJ2-7; D gene uncertain. Specimen: peripheral blood. The CDR3 DNA reads TGCGCCAGCAGCCAAGATTTCTCGAGCTCCTACGAGCAGTACTTC. Amino acid sequence: CASSQDFSSSYEQYF.